This entry describes one T cell receptor (beta chain). Its cognate antigen is unknown. This table comes from immunoSEQ multiplex PCR, and its TCRdb copy is limited to in-frame clones, with some not included. Of about 41,000 clones in the sample, over 75% were seen once. The data derive from a study of OX40 agonist ivuxolimab in advanced cancers. Study-wide background: Three partial responders included one hepatocellular carcinoma patient and two cutaneous melanoma patients. Study findings and constraints: Some nonresponders likewise displayed low normalized T-cell clonal expansion.

The CDR3 loop spans 15 amino acids. V gave up 9 bases and J gave up 0 bases, with 15 bases separating them. The germline V gene has CDR1 LNHDA and CDR2 SQIVND (reference sequence). This receptor was identified in an adult with an advanced solid tumor such as melanoma, head and neck, liver or kidney cancer. The starting material was CD4+ or CD8+ T cells sorted from blood, obtained in a trial of the OX40 agonist ivuxolimab. The chain is built from TRBV19 and TRBJ2-1; tentative D call: TRBD2 (5 bases). CDR3 in amino acids: CASTLTGSSYNEQFF. For the CDR3, the DNA is TGTGCCAGCACACTGACGGGATCCTCCTACAATGAGCAGTTCTTC.